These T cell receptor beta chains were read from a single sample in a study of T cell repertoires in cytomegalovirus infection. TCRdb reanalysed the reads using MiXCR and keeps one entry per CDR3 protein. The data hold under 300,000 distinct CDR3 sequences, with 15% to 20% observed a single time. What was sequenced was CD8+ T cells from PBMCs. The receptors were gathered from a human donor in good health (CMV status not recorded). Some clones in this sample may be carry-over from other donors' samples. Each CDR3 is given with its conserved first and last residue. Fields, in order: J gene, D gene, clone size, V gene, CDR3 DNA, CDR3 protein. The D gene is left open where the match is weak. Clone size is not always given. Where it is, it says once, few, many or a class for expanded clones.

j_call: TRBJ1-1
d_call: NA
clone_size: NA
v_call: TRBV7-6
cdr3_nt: TGTGCCAGCAGCGTCGGCGGGGGCCGGAACACTGAAGCTTTCTTT
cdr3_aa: CASSVGGGRNTEAFF

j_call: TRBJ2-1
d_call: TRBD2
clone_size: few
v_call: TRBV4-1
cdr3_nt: TGCGCCAGCAGCCGCCGTGCAGCGGGGAACTACAATGAGCAGTTCTTC
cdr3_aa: CASSRRAAGNYNEQFF

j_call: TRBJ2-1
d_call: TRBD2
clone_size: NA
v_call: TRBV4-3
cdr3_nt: TGCGCCAGCAGCCAAACCCCCGCTAGCGGGGGATCGGATGAGCAGTTCTTC
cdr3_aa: CASSQTPASGGSDEQFF

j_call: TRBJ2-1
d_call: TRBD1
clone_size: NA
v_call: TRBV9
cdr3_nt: TGTGCCAGCAGCGACCCCTCCGGGACAGGGGTCTACAATGAGCAGTTCTTC
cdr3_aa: CASSDPSGTGVYNEQFF

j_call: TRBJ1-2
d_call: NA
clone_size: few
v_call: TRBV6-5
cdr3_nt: TGTGCCAGCAGTTACTCGGTGGAGGGTGGGAAGGCTAACTATGGCTACACCTTC
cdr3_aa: CASSYSVEGGKANYGYTF

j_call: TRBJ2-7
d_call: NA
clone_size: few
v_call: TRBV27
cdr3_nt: TGTGCCAGCAGTTTATCGATTTCCAGATACGAGCAGTACTTC
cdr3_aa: CASSLSISRYEQYF

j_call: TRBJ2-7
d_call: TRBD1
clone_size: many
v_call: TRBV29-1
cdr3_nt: TGCAGCGCGGAAATACCGGGACAGAGCTCCTACGAGCAGTACTTC
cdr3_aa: CSAEIPGQSSYEQYF

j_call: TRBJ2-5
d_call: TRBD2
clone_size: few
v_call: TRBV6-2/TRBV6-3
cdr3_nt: TGTGCCAGCAGTTATCTTCCGGGGGGTCAAGAGACCCAGTACTTC
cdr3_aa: CASSYLPGGQETQYF

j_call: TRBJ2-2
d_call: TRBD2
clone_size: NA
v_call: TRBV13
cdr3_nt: TGTGCCAGCAGCTTAACTAGCGGGGACTCGAACACCGGGGAGCTGTTTTTT
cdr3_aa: CASSLTSGDSNTGELFF

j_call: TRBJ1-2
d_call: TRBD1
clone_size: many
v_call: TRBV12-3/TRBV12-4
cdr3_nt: TGTGCCAGCAGTTCTTGGACAGGGGGAAAGGGCTACACCTTC
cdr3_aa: CASSSWTGGKGYTF

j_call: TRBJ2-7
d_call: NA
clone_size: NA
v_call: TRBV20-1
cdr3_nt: TGCAGTGCCCCTTGGGGCTCTGTTCGAGAGCAGTACTTC
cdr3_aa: CSAPWGSVREQYF

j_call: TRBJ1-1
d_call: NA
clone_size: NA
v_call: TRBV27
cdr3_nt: TGTGCCAGCAGTTTATTAACGGGAACTGAAGCTTTCTTT
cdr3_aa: CASSLLTGTEAFF

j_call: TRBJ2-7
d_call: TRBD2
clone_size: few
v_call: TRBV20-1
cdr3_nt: TGCAGTGCTAGAGATGCACTAGCGGGCCTCACCACCTACCACGAGCAGTACTTC
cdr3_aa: CSARDALAGLTTYHEQYF

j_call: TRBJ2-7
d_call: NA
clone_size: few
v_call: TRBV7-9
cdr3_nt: TGTGCCAGCAGCTTAAAGGGTCTCTCCTACGAGCAGTACTTC
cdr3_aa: CASSLKGLSYEQYF

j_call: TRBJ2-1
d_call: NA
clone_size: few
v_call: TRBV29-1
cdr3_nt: TGCAGCGGCAGTGTCTGGGGTGAGCAGTTCTTC
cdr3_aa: CSGSVWGEQFF

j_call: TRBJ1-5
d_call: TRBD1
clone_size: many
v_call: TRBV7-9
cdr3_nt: TGTGCCAGCAGTTCCGGACAGGGTAGCAATCAGCCCCAGCATTTT
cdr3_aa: CASSSGQGSNQPQHF

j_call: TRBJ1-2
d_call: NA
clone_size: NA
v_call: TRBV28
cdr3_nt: TGTGCCAGCAGTTTAGGGCGAGGGGGTTCTGGCTACACCTTC
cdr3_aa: CASSLGRGGSGYTF

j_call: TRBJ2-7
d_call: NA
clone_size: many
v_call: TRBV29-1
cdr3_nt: TGCAGCGTTGAAGAACAAGACTACGAGCAGTACTTC
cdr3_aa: CSVEEQDYEQYF

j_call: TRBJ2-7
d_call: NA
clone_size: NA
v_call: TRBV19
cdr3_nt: TGTGCCAGTAGTTGGGGCAGGGATGCCTACGAGCAGTACTTC
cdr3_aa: CASSWGRDAYEQYF

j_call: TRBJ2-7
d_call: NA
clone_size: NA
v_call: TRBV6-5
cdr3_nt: TGTGCCAGCAGCCCGGGAAGCGAGCAGTACTTC
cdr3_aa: CASSPGSEQYF

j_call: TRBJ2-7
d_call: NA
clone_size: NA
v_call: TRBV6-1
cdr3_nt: TGTGCCAGCAGTGAAGCCGTGGTTAGGGGCCTCTCCTACGAGCAGTACTTC
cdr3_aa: CASSEAVVRGLSYEQYF